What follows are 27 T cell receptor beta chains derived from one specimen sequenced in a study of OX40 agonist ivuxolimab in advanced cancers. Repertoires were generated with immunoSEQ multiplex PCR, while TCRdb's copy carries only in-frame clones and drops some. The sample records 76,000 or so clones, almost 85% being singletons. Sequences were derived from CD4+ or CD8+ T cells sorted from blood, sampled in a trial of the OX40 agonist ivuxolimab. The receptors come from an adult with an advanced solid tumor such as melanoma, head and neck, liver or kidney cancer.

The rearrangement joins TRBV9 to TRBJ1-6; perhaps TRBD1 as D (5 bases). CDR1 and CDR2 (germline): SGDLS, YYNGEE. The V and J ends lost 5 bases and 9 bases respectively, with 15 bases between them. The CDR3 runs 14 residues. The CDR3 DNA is TGTGCCAGCAGTTCGGGTGGCCAGGGTTCACCCCTCCACTTT. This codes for CASSSGGQGSPLHF.

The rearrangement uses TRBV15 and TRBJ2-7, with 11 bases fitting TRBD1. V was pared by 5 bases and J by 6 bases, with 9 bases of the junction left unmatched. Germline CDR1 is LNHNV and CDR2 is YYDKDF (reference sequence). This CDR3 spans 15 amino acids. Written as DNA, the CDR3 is TGTGCCACCAGCGAAACCGGGACAGGGGGGTTCGAGCAGTACTTC. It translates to CATSETGTGGFEQYF.

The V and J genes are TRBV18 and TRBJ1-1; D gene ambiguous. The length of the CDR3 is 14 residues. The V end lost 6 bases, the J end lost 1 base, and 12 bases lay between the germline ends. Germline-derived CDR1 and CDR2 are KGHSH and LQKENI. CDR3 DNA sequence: TGTGCCAGCTCTGCTTTGGAGTCGAACACTGAAGCTTTCTTT. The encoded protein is CASSALESNTEAFF. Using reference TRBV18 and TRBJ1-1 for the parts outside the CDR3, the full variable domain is NAGVMQNPRHLVRRRGQEARLRCSPMKGHSHVYWYRQLPEEGLKFMVYLQKENIIDESGMPKERFSAEFPKEGPSILRIQQVVRGDSAAYFCASSALESNTEAFFGQGTRLTVV.

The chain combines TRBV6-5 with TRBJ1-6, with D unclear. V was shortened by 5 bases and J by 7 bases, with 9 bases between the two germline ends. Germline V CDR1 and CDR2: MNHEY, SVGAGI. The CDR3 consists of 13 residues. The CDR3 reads CASSRKLNSPLHF. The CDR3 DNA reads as TGTGCCAGCAGTCGTAAACTAAATTCACCCCTCCACTTT.

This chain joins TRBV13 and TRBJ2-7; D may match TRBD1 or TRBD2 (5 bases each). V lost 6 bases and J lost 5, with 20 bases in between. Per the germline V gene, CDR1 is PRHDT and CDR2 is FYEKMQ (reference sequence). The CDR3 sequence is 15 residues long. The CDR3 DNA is TGTGCCAGCAGGGCCGGGACCCAGAACCTCCACGAGCAGTACTTC. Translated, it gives CASRAGTQNLHEQYF.

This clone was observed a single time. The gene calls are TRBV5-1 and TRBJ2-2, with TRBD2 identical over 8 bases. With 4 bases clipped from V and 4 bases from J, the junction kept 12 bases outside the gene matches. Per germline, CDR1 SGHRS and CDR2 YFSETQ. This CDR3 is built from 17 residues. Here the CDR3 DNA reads TGCGCCAGCAGCCGGGGACTAGACCATCGGGGCACCGGGGAGCTGTTTTTT. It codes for CASSRGLDHRGTGELFF.

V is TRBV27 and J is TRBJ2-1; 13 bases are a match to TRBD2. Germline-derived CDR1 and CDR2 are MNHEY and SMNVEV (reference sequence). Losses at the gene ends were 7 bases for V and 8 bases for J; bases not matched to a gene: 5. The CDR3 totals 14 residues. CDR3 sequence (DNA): TGTGCCAGCAAACTAGCGGGGGGGCTCGATGAGCAGTTCTTC. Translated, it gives CASKLAGGLDEQFF.

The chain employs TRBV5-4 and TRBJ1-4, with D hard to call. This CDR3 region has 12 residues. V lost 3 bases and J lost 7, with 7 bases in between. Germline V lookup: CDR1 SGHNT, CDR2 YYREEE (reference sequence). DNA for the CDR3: TGTGCCAGCAGCTCGGTGGGTGAAAAACTGTTTTTT. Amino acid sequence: CASSSVGEKLFF.

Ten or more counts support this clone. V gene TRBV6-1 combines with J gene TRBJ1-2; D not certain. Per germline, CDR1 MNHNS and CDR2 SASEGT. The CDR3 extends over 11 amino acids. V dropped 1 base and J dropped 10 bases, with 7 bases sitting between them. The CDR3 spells CASSEGPVYTF. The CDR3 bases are TGTGCCAGCAGTGAAGGACCTGTCTACACCTTC.

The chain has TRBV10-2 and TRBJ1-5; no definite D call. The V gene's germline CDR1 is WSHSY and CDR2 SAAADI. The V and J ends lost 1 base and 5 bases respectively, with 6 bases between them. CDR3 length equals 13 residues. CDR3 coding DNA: TGCGCCAGCAGTGAGTGGGGAGATCAGCCCCAGCATTTT. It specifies CASSEWGDQPQHF.

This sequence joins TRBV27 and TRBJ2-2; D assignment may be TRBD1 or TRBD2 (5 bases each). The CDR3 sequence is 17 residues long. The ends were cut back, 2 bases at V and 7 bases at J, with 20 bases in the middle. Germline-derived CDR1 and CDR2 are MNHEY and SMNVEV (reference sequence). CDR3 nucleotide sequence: TGTGCCAGCAGTTTACGCGGGCCAGGGTGGCTAAGCGGGGAGCTGTTTTTT. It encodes CASSLRGPGWLSGELFF.

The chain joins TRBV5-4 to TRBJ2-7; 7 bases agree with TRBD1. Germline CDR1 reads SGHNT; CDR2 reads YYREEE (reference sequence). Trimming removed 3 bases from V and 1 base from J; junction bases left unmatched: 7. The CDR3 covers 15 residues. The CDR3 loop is CASSSNRGASYEQYF. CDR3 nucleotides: TGTGCCAGCAGCTCAAACAGGGGTGCTTCCTACGAGCAGTACTTC.

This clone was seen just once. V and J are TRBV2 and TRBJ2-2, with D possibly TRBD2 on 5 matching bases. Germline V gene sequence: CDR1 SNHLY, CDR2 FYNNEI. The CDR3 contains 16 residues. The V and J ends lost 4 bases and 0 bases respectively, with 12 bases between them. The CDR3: CASSVEGSSNTGELFF. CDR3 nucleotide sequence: TGTGCCAGCAGTGTTGAGGGTAGCTCGAACACCGGGGAGCTGTTTTTT. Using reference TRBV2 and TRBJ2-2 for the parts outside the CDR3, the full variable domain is EPEVTQTPSHQVTQMGQEVILRCVPISNHLYFYWYRQILGQKVEFLVSFYNNEISEKSEIFDDQFSVERPDGSNFTLKIRSTKLEDSAMYFCASSVEGSSNTGELFFGEGSRLTVL.

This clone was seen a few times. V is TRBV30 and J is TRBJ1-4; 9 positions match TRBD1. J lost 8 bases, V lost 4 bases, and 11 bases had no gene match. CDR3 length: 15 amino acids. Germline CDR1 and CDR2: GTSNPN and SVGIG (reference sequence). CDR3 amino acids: CAWTGGTGLGEKLFF. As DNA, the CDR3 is TGTGCCTGGACCGGGGGGACAGGGCTGGGAGAAAAACTGTTTTTT.

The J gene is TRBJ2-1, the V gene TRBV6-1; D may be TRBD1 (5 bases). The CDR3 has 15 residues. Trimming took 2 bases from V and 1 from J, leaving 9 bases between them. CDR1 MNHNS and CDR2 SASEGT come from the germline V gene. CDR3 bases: TGTGCCAGCAGTGAATCGGCAGGGTCCTACAATGAGCAGTTCTTC. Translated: CASSESAGSYNEQFF.

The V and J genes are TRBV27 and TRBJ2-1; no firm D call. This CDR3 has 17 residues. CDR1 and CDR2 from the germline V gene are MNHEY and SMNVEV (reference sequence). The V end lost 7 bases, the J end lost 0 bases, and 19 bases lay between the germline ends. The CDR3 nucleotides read TGTGCCAGCACTCCAAACCCAAAGCGCAGCTCCTACAATGAGCAGTTCTTC. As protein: CASTPNPKRSSYNEQFF.

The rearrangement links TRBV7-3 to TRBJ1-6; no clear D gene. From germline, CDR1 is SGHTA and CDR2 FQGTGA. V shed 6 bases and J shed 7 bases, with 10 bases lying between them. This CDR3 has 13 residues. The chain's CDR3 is CASRAVENSPLHF. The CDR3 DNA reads TGTGCCAGCAGGGCGGTAGAAAATTCACCCCTCCACTTT. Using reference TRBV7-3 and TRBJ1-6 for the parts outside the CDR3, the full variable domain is GAGVSQTPSNKVTEKGKYVELRCDPISGHTALYWYRQSLGQGPEFLIYFQGTGAADDSGLPNDRFFAVRPEGSVSTLKIQRTERGDSAVYLCASRAVENSPLHFGNGTRLTVT.

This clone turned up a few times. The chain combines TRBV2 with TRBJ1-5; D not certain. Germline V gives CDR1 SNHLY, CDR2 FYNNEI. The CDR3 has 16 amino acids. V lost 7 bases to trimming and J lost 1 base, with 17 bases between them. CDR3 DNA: TGTGCCAGCACCCCTCCGACCCCTGGGAGCAATCAGCCCCAGCATTTT. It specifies CASTPPTPGSNQPQHF.

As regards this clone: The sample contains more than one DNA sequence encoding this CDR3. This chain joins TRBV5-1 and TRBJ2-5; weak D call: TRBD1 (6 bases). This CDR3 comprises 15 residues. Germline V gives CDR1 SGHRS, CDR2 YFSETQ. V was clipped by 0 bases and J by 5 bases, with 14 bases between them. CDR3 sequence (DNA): TGCGCCAGCAGCTTGGAAGGGGGAAGAAAGGAGACCCAGTACTTC. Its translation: CASSLEGGRKETQYF.

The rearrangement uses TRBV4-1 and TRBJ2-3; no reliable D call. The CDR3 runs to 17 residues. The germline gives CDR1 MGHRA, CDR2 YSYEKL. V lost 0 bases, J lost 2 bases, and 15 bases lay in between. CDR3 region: CASSQDKGQLVTDTQYF. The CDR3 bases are TGCGCCAGCAGCCAAGATAAGGGTCAGCTAGTCACAGATACGCAGTATTTT.

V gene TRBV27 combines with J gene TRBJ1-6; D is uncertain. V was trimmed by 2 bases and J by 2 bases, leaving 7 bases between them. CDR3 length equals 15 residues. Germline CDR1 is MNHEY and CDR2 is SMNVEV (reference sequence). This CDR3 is CASSLRVTYNSPLHF. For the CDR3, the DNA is TGTGCCAGCAGTTTACGGGTAACCTATAATTCACCCCTCCACTTT.

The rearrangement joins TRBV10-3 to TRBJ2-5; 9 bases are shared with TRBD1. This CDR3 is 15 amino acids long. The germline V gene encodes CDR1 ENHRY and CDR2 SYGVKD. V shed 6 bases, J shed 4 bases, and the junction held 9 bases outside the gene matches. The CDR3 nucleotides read TGTGCCATCAGCGACACCACAGGGGGCGGAGAGACCCAGTACTTC. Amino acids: CAISDTTGGGETQYF.

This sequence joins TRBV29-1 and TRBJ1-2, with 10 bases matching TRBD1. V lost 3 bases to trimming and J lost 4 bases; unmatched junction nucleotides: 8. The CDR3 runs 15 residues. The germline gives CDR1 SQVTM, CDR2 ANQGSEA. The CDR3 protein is CSVDTGGTGVYGYTF. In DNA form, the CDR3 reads TGCAGCGTTGATACAGGCGGGACAGGGGTCTATGGCTACACCTTC.

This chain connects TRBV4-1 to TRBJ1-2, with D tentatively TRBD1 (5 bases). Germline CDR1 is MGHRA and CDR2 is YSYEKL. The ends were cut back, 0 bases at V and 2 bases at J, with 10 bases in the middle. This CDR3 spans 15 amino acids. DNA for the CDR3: TGCGCCAGCAGCCAAGAATGGGGGGTCAACTATGGCTACACCTTC. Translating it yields CASSQEWGVNYGYTF.

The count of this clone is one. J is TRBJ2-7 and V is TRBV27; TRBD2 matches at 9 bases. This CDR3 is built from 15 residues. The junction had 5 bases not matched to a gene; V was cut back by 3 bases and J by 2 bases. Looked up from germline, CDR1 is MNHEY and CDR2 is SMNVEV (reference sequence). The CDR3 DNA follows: TGTGCCAGCAGTTTCTCAGCGGGGGGTACCTACGAGCAGTACTTC. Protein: CASSFSAGGTYEQYF.

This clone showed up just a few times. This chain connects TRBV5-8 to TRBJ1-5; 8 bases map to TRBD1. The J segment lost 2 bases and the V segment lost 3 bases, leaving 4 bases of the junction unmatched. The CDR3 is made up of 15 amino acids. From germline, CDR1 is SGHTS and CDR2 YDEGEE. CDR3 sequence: CASSSLTGGNQPQHF. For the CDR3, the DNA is TGTGCCAGCAGCTCGTTGACAGGGGGCAATCAGCCCCAGCATTTT.

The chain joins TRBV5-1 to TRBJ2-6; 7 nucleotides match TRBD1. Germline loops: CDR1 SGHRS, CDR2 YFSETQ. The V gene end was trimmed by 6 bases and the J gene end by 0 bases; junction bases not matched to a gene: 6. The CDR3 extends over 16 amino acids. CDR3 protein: CASTVQGISGANVLTF. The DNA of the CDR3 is TGCGCCAGCACCGTACAGGGGATCTCTGGGGCCAACGTCCTGACTTTC.